The 6 T cell receptor beta chains reported below all come from one sample, sequenced in a study of Ad26.COV2.S vaccination and SARS-CoV-2 variants. Assay: immunoSEQ multiplex PCR; the TCRdb copy retains only in-frame clones and omits some. Of hundreds of thousands of clones in the sample, about 88% were seen once. The treatment is: about 20 received Ad26.COV2.S at low or high dose, single or two shots; about 5 received placebo; per-sample allocation not given. Specimen acquisition occurred on day 63 following the initial vaccine or placebo injection. The starting material was peripheral blood, obtained in a trial of Ad26.COV2.S vaccine versus placebo. The receptors originated from a person between 18 and 65 years old who received the Ad26.COV2.S COVID-19 vaccine or a placebo.

This clone was recorded once. This chain uses TRBV3-1 (or the pseudogene TRBV3-2) with TRBJ1-3, with 10 bases fitting TRBD1. Germline V gives CDR1 LGHDT, CDR2 YNNKEL (reference sequence). The V and J ends lost 4 bases and 0 bases, in that order; junction bases with no gene match: 9. The CDR3 totals 18 residues. The CDR3: CASSRPGQGLISGNTIYF. Here the CDR3 DNA reads TGTGCCAGCAGCCGACCGGGACAGGGGTTAATCTCTGGAAACACCATATATTTT.

The rearrangement links TRBV7-8 to TRBJ1-2, with D perhaps TRBD1 (6 bases). Looked up from germline, CDR1 is SGHVS and CDR2 is FQNEAQ. The CDR3 consists of 14 residues. V lost 0 bases, J lost 8 bases, and 13 bases lay in between. The CDR3 sequence: CASSLAQGRRGYTF. As DNA, the CDR3 is TGTGCCAGCAGCTTAGCTCAGGGGCGGAGAGGCTACACCTTC.

This rearrangement joins TRBV7-2 to TRBJ2-1, with unresolved D. Germline-derived CDR1 and CDR2 are SGHTA and FQGNSA. The V and J ends lost 3 bases and 10 bases respectively, with 10 bases between them. The CDR3 has 12 residues. CDR3 protein: CASSFAGHEQFF. The DNA of the CDR3 is TGTGCCAGCAGCTTTGCTGGGCACGAGCAGTTCTTC.

The V call is TRBV6-6, the J call TRBJ1-6; D remains unclear. This CDR3 has 15 residues. V shed 2 bases and J shed 4 bases, with 9 bases lying between them. CDR1 is MNHNY and CDR2 is SVGAGI in the germline V gene (reference sequence). CDR3 in amino acids: CASSYRQAYNSPLHF. DNA of the CDR3: TGTGCCAGCAGTTACCGCCAGGCGTATAATTCACCCCTCCACTTT.

The genes are TRBV7-6 and TRBJ2-2; no clear D gene. Trimming took off 3 bases at V and 3 bases at J, with 11 bases between the two ends. Germline V CDR1 and CDR2: SGHVS, FNYEAQ. The CDR3 consists of 15 residues. CDR3 in DNA: TGTGCCAGCAGCTTTAGGGTTGCGGACACCGGGGAGCTGTTTTTT. Translation gives CASSFRVADTGELFF.

The rearrangement joins TRBV4-1 to TRBJ2-7; 8 nucleotides align to TRBD1. The CDR3 covers 15 residues. After removal of 1 base from V and 4 bases from J, the junction contained 6 bases not matched to a gene. Germline lookup yields CDR1 MGHRA and CDR2 YSYEKL. The CDR3 reads CASSQVYRDRYEQYF. CDR3 sequence (DNA): TGCGCCAGCAGCCAAGTTTACCGGGACAGGTACGAGCAGTACTTC.